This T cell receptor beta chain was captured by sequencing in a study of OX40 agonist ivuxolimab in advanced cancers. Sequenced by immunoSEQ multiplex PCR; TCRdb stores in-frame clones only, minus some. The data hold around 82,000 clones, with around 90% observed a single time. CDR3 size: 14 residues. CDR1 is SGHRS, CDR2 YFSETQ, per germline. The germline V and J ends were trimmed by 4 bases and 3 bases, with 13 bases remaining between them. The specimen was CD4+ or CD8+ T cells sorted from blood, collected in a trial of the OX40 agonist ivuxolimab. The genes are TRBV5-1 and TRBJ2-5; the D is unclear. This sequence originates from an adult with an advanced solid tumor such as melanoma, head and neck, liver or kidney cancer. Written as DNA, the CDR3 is TGCGCCAGCAGCCCGCGATTGCGGAAAGAGACCCAGTACTTC. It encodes CASSPRLRKETQYF.